The rows below give T cell receptor beta chains drawn from one sample of a study of blood T cell repertoires in COVID-19. Profiling relied on immunoSEQ multiplex PCR, and the TCRdb table lists in-frame clones only, not all of them. This table has tens of thousands of clones, 80% appearing once. Material: peripheral blood. These receptors were collected from an older woman with acute or convalescent COVID-19. The CDR3 runs from the conserved cysteine through the conserved F or W. A D gene is named only where the DNA matches it firmly. Expanded clones get a size class; other rows say once, few or many, or leave the size out.

D: NA; size: NA; J: TRBJ1-5; V: TRBV19; CDR3: CASSRQQDYSNQPQHF; DNA: TGTGCCAGTAGTAGACAACAGGACTATAGCAATCAGCCCCAGCATTTT
D: NA; size: NA; J: TRBJ2-1; V: TRBV3-1/TRBV3-2; CDR3: CASSPGFDEQFF; DNA: TGTGCCAGCAGCCCAGGGTTCGATGAGCAGTTCTTC
D: TRBD1; size: NA; J: TRBJ1-5; V: TRBV6-6; CDR3: CASSGRDSYSNQPQHF; DNA: TGTGCCAGCAGTGGCCGGGACAGCTATAGCAATCAGCCCCAGCATTTT
D: NA; size: NA; J: TRBJ2-7; V: TRBV5-1; CDR3: CASSAAFDEQYF; DNA: TGCGCCAGCAGCGCGGCGTTCGACGAGCAGTACTTC
D: NA; size: NA; J: TRBJ1-5; V: TRBV7-8; CDR3: CASSLSYGDSNQPQHF; DNA: TGTGCCAGCAGCTTGTCTTACGGAGATAGCAATCAGCCCCAGCATTTT
D: NA; size: NA; J: TRBJ2-2; V: TRBV7-2; CDR3: CASSLAGSNTGELFF; DNA: TGTGCCAGCAGCTTGGCAGGGTCGAACACCGGGGAGCTGTTTTTT
D: TRBD1; size: once; J: TRBJ1-6; V: TRBV5-6; CDR3: CASSLTGVNSPLHF; DNA: TGTGCCAGCAGCTTGACAGGGGTGAATTCACCCCTCCACTTT
D: NA; size: NA; J: TRBJ2-2; V: TRBV6-5; CDR3: CASSFSNTGELFF; DNA: TGTGCCAGCAGTTTCTCGAACACCGGGGAGCTGTTTTTT
D: TRBD1; size: NA; J: TRBJ1-5; V: TRBV4-3; CDR3: CASSQDLVGQGNQPQHF; DNA: TGCGCCAGCAGCCAAGATTTAGTGGGACAGGGGAATCAGCCCCAGCATTTT
D: NA; size: NA; J: TRBJ1-1; V: TRBV6-2/TRBV6-3; CDR3: CASSYTRGPNTEAFF; DNA: TGTGCCAGCAGTTACACGAGAGGGCCTAACACTGAAGCTTTCTTT
D: NA; size: many; J: TRBJ1-1; V: TRBV11-3; CDR3: CASSPETNTEAFF; DNA: TGTGCCAGCAGCCCGGAGACGAACACTGAAGCTTTCTTT
D: TRBD2; size: NA; J: TRBJ2-7; V: TRBV7-3; CDR3: CASSPGERGLSYEQYF; DNA: TGTGCCAGCAGCCCGGGCGAGCGGGGCCTCTCCTACGAGCAGTACTTC
D: NA; size: NA; J: TRBJ1-6; V: TRBV12-3/TRBV12-4; CDR3: CASSLVGGSPLHF; DNA: TGTGCCAGCAGTTTAGTAGGGGGTTCACCCCTCCACTTT
D: NA; size: NA; J: TRBJ2-1; V: TRBV19; CDR3: CASAEWGDEQFF; DNA: TGTGCCAGCGCCGAATGGGGCGATGAGCAGTTCTTC
D: NA; size: NA; J: TRBJ2-2; V: TRBV5-1; CDR3: CASSSNRDLRTAGELFF; DNA: TGCGCCAGCAGCTCCAACAGGGACCTCCGCACCGCCGGGGAGCTGTTTTTT
D: TRBD1; size: NA; J: TRBJ1-2; V: TRBV5-8; CDR3: CASSLLGGGGYGYTF; DNA: TGTGCCAGCAGCTTGCTAGGGGGCGGAGGCTATGGCTACACCTTC
D: TRBD2; size: once; J: TRBJ2-1; V: TRBV7-9; CDR3: CASSLAGLAGEDDEQFF; DNA: TGTGCCAGCAGCTTAGCCGGACTAGCGGGGGAAGACGATGAGCAGTTCTTC
D: NA; size: NA; J: TRBJ1-4; V: TRBV4-2; CDR3: CASSQEGGGLGEKLFF; DNA: TGTGCCAGCAGCCAAGAAGGGGGTGGTTTAGGGGAAAAACTGTTTTTT
D: TRBD1; size: NA; J: TRBJ1-4; V: TRBV19; CDR3: CASSDRQGGEKLFF; DNA: TGTGCCAGTAGTGACCGACAGGGCGGTGAAAAACTGTTTTTT
D: TRBD1; size: NA; J: TRBJ2-3; V: TRBV24-1; CDR3: CATSEQGAYGDTQYF; DNA: TGTGCCACTTCCGAACAGGGGGCGTATGGAGATACGCAGTATTTT
D: TRBD1; size: NA; J: TRBJ2-7; V: TRBV27; CDR3: CASSLWDRGSYEQYF; DNA: TGTGCCAGCAGTTTATGGGACAGGGGCTCCTACGAGCAGTACTTC
D: NA; size: NA; J: TRBJ1-4; V: TRBV7-2; CDR3: CASSLVKTDEKLFF; DNA: TGTGCCAGCAGCTTAGTGAAAACGGATGAAAAACTGTTTTTT
D: TRBD1; size: NA; J: TRBJ1-1; V: TRBV6-5; CDR3: CASCLQGGNTEAFF; DNA: TGTGCCAGCTGCTTGCAGGGGGGTAACACTGAAGCTTTCTTT
D: TRBD1; size: NA; J: TRBJ1-6; V: TRBV5-1; CDR3: CASSPRTGASPLHF; DNA: TGCGCCAGCAGCCCCCGGACAGGGGCTTCACCCCTCCACTTT
D: NA; size: NA; J: TRBJ2-3; V: TRBV7-6; CDR3: CASSLASLGGTDTQYF; DNA: TGTGCCAGCAGCTTAGCGTCTCTTGGAGGCACAGATACGCAGTATTTT
D: TRBD2; size: NA; J: TRBJ2-1; V: TRBV4-1; CDR3: CASSQEQAGGQNEQFF; DNA: TGCGCCAGCAGCCAAGAACAAGCGGGGGGGCAGAATGAGCAGTTCTTC
D: TRBD2; size: NA; J: TRBJ2-1; V: TRBV7-2; CDR3: CASSLSGTSFNEQFF; DNA: TGTGCCAGCAGCTTGTCGGGGACTAGCTTCAATGAGCAGTTCTTC
D: NA; size: NA; J: TRBJ2-3; V: TRBV9; CDR3: CASSVGQGSTDTQYF; DNA: TGTGCCAGCAGCGTAGGGCAGGGTAGCACAGATACGCAGTATTTT
D: TRBD1; size: many; J: TRBJ1-3; V: TRBV6-1; CDR3: CASSAAGGFGNTIYF; DNA: TGTGCCAGCAGTGCAGCAGGGGGCTTCGGAAACACCATATATTTT
D: TRBD1; size: NA; J: TRBJ1-1; V: TRBV6-5; CDR3: CASSPGQGYEAFF; DNA: TGTGCCAGCAGTCCTGGACAGGGTTATGAAGCTTTCTTT
D: TRBD2; size: NA; J: TRBJ2-3; V: TRBV7-3; CDR3: CASSPGTSGGPGDTQYF; DNA: TGTGCCAGCAGCCCCGGGACTAGCGGGGGGCCGGGAGATACGCAGTATTTT
D: NA; size: NA; J: TRBJ2-7; V: TRBV6-6; CDR3: CASSYVRDEQYF; DNA: TGTGCCAGCAGTTACGTGCGAGACGAGCAGTACTTC
D: TRBD1; size: NA; J: TRBJ1-1; V: TRBV3-1/TRBV3-2; CDR3: CASSLRGQGAGRNTEAFF; DNA: TGTGCCAGCAGCCTACGGGGACAGGGGGCGGGGAGGAACACTGAAGCTTTCTTT
D: TRBD1; size: NA; J: TRBJ1-3; V: TRBV5-8; CDR3: CASSLGQGAKGNTIYF; DNA: TGTGCCAGCAGCTTGGGACAGGGGGCGAAAGGAAACACCATATATTTT
D: NA; size: NA; J: TRBJ1-1; V: TRBV7-2; CDR3: CASSSRWGVVNTEAFF; DNA: TGTGCCAGCAGCTCGAGATGGGGGGTTGTGAACACTGAAGCTTTCTTT
D: TRBD2; size: NA; J: TRBJ2-5; V: TRBV9; CDR3: CASSSLAGGAETQYF; DNA: TGTGCCAGCAGCTCTCTAGCGGGGGGAGCGGAGACCCAGTACTTC
D: TRBD1; size: NA; J: TRBJ1-1; V: TRBV2; CDR3: CASRSWTGDITEAFF; DNA: TGTGCCAGCAGATCGTGGACAGGGGATATCACTGAAGCTTTCTTT
D: NA; size: NA; J: TRBJ2-1; V: TRBV6-4; CDR3: CASSLLAGNEQFF; DNA: TGTGCCAGCAGTTTACTAGCTGGGAATGAGCAGTTCTTC
D: TRBD1; size: few; J: TRBJ1-5; V: TRBV5-6; CDR3: CASSSKTGGSNQPQHF; DNA: TGTGCCAGCAGCTCCAAGACAGGGGGAAGCAATCAGCCCCAGCATTTT
D: TRBD1; size: NA; J: TRBJ1-6; V: TRBV6-5; CDR3: CASRGTGVSRSPLHF; DNA: TGTGCCAGCAGAGGGACAGGGGTTTCTCGTTCACCCCTCCACTTT
D: NA; size: NA; J: TRBJ1-5; V: TRBV6-5; CDR3: CASSYSSGNQPQHF; DNA: TGTGCCAGCAGTTACTCGTCAGGGAATCAGCCCCAGCATTTT
D: NA; size: NA; J: TRBJ2-3; V: TRBV19; CDR3: CASSIRRRSTDTQYF; DNA: TGTGCCAGTAGTATACGGAGAAGGTCAACAGATACGCAGTATTTT
D: NA; size: few; J: TRBJ1-2; V: TRBV6-2/TRBV6-3; CDR3: CASSPSPYGYTF; DNA: TGTGCCAGCAGTCCAAGCCCATATGGCTACACCTTC
D: TRBD2; size: NA; J: TRBJ2-3; V: TRBV14; CDR3: CASSPLPTGTTTDTQYF; DNA: TGTGCCAGCAGCCCCTTACCGACCGGGACTACGACCGATACGCAGTATTTT
D: TRBD2; size: NA; J: TRBJ2-3; V: TRBV7-6; CDR3: CASSSLWSPGLAETDTQYF; DNA: TGTGCCAGCAGCTCTTTATGGTCCCCGGGACTAGCGGAAACAGATACGCAGTATTTT
D: NA; size: few; J: TRBJ1-2; V: TRBV5-6; CDR3: CASAGYGGGEANYGYTF; DNA: TGTGCCAGCGCGGGTTACGGGGGAGGAGAAGCTAACTATGGCTACACCTTC
D: TRBD1; size: NA; J: TRBJ1-2; V: TRBV12-3/TRBV12-4; CDR3: CASSLGGQDGYTF; DNA: TGTGCCAGCAGTTTAGGGGGACAGGATGGCTACACCTTC
D: TRBD1; size: few; J: TRBJ2-1; V: TRBV11-3; CDR3: CASTGTGGYEQFF; DNA: TGTGCCAGCACCGGGACAGGGGGCTATGAGCAGTTCTTC
D: TRBD1; size: NA; J: TRBJ2-3; V: TRBV10-1; CDR3: CASSPPGGQKSSTDTQYF; DNA: TGCGCCAGCAGTCCCCCTGGGGGACAGAAGTCTAGCACAGATACGCAGTATTTT
D: NA; size: NA; J: TRBJ1-6; V: TRBV3-1/TRBV3-2; CDR3: CASSQANSQGGYNSPLHF; DNA: TGTGCCAGCAGCCAGGCGAACAGCCAGGGAGGCTATAATTCACCCCTCCACTTT
D: TRBD1; size: NA; J: TRBJ1-2; V: TRBV4-3; CDR3: CASSPGQGNLGYTF; DNA: TGCGCCAGCAGCCCGGGACAGGGGAATCTTGGCTACACCTTC
D: NA; size: NA; J: TRBJ1-1; V: TRBV7-3; CDR3: CASSLVSWGPNTEAFF; DNA: TGTGCCAGCAGCTTGGTGAGCTGGGGGCCGAACACTGAAGCTTTCTTT
D: NA; size: NA; J: TRBJ2-7; V: TRBV27; CDR3: CASRRTWEAYEQYF; DNA: TGTGCCAGCAGGAGGACTTGGGAGGCCTACGAGCAGTACTTC
D: NA; size: NA; J: TRBJ2-7; V: TRBV11-2; CDR3: CASSPNPPDTSYEQYF; DNA: TGTGCCAGCAGCCCGAATCCGCCCGACACGTCCTACGAGCAGTACTTC